Below, one T cell receptor beta chain is given with its context. The CDR3 loop spans 16 amino acids. CDR1 is SNHLY and CDR2 is FYNNEI in the germline V gene. J lost 1 base, V lost 8 bases, and 8 bases had no gene match. This sample is drawn from a study of identical twins. Via MiXCR, TCRdb re-called the 5' RACE reads, giving one row per CDR3 protein. The sample holds some 440,000 distinct CDR3 sequences; about 24% are singletons and the top ten take over 2.5%. The sample was also reused in another study, on T cells expressing NK-cell markers.

This clonotype was obtained from a woman aged 18-29 years in good health. Sequenced input: CD4+ T cells sorted from blood. V is TRBV2 and J is TRBJ2-2; 9 bases are shared with TRBD2. CDR3: CASLFFSGGNTGELFF. The DNA for the CDR3 is TGTGCCAGCCTGTTCTTTAGCGGGGGGAACACCGGGGAGCTGTTTTTT.